This T cell receptor (beta chain) derives from a study of OX40 agonist ivuxolimab in advanced cancers. At the level of the whole study: The costimulatory receptor OX40 (CD134) was targeted by ivuxolimab, a fully human IgG2 agonistic monoclonal antibody. Intravenous ivuxolimab was administered to patients every 2 weeks at six dose levels: 0.01, 0.1, 0.3, 1.5, 3 and 10 mg/kg. Of the 50 to 55 patients in dose escalation, 19 had hepatocellular carcinoma, approximately 15 had melanoma, 9 had renal cell carcinoma and 9 had head and neck cancer. In the dose-escalation cohort, roughly 80% of patients were male, and the mean age was roughly 60 years, with a range of roughly 20 to 79. Patients were allowed to have had prior anti-PD-1, anti-PD-L1 or anti-CTLA-4 therapy, and around 41% of the dose-escalation patients had previously received checkpoint inhibitors. Partial responses were achieved by three dose-escalation patients, of whom one had hepatocellular carcinoma and two had cutaneous melanoma. Peripheral TCRbeta sequencing was intended to test whether TCR sequence diversity was altered and clonal T-cell expansion was caused by ivuxolimab. The paper describes the monotherapy dose-escalation part (N = 52 patients) of the phase I trial of ivuxolimab. General study outcomes and caveats: Which antigens the clonally expanded peripheral T cells were specific for was not determined. At doses of 0.1 to 3.0 mg/kg, clonal expansion of both CD4+ and CD8+ blood T cells was observed from baseline to week 6. In partial responders in the 0.1-3.0 mg/kg groups, normalized peripheral clonal expansion was found to be among the lowest, especially among CD8+ T cells. Low levels of normalized T-cell clonal expansion were also seen in some nonresponding patients. After ivuxolimab, expanded clones were on average more numerous among CD8+ T cells than among CD4+ T cells.

Genomic DNA was extracted from sorted cells for sequencing of the TCRbeta CDR3 region. The immunoSEQ Assay was used to sequence the TCRbeta CDR3 regions. TCRdb took over this immuneACCESS table, retaining in-frame rearrangements with V and J assigned. Such tables are incomplete; in checked studies, under half of the missing clones stem from an unresolved V gene, and the remainder is unexplained. The sample records over 40,000 clones, more than 70% of which are singletons. Jointly, the top ten make up 3% to 4% of the sample. Trimming at the junction amounts to 3 bases on V and 2 bases on J, and the germline ends lie 11 bases apart. The germline V gene provides CDR1 KGHSH and CDR2 LQKENI. The CDR3 runs 14 residues from the cysteine to the phenylalanine. The entry retains the CDR3 DNA only, 42 bases that are in frame from base 1. With respect to this clone: It has no known antigen specificity. Qualities for individual bases were not recorded, and no much larger clone is one base off.

Patients with autoimmune disease history or receiving systemic immunosuppression were excluded from the trial. Peripheral blood for TCR sequencing was drawn from every dose cohort at baseline, at cycle 4 day 1 and at cycle 7 day 1. Samples were obtained from an open-label, multicenter, first-in-human phase I dose-escalation trial of ivuxolimab. The trial enrolled adults with locally advanced or metastatic head and neck squamous cell, hepatocellular, melanoma or renal cell carcinoma. CD4+ and CD8+ T cells were sorted separately from peripheral blood before TCR sequencing. Rearrangement joined TRBV18 to TRBJ2-7; 6 matching bases give a weak D call of TRBD2. The sample in question was CD4+ or CD8+ T cells sorted from blood, obtained in a trial of the OX40 agonist ivuxolimab. The TCR sequence derives from an adult with an advanced solid tumor such as melanoma, head and neck, liver or kidney cancer. The sequenced DNA: TGTGCCAGCTCACCTAGCGGCAGACCCTACGAGCAGTACTTC. This gives the protein CASSPSGRPYEQYF.